Below, 25 T cell receptor beta chains from the same sample are listed, as sequenced in a study of shared clonotypes between healthy human individuals. Repertoires were generated with immunoSEQ multiplex PCR, while TCRdb's copy carries only in-frame clones and drops some. The profile shows millions of clones, about 95% of them singletons. The sequenced sample was naive CD4+ T cells sorted from blood. Subset here: CD45RA+ positively selected. The source of these receptors is a man younger than 35 in good health.

This clone was detected a few times. The chain joins TRBV6-6 to TRBJ2-7; D might be TRBD1 (6 bases). V was trimmed by 10 bases and J by 7 bases, leaving 23 bases between them. CDR1 is MNHNY, CDR2 SVGAGI, per germline (reference sequence). The CDR3 runs 14 residues. DNA of the CDR3: TGTGCCACGAAAATTGGTGGGGGCTTAAAAGAGCAGTACTTC. Encoded protein: CATKIGGGLKEQYF.

The genes are TRBV4-3 and TRBJ2-2, with TRBD2 identical over 11 bases. CDR1 and CDR2 (germline): LGHNA, YSLEER. CDR3 length: 16 amino acids. The J segment lost 6 bases and the V segment lost 4 bases, leaving 7 bases of the junction unmatched. The CDR3 sequence: CASSPLAGVTAGELFF. The DNA of the CDR3 is TGCGCCAGCAGCCCACTAGCGGGAGTCACGGCCGGGGAGCTGTTTTTT.

The chain couples TRBV2 to TRBJ1-2; D gene ambiguous. With 1 base removed from V and 8 bases from J, the gap between germline ends came to 17 bases. Germline CDR1 SNHLY, CDR2 FYNNEI. This CDR3 comprises 15 residues. CDR3 residues: CASSEVTFTLGGYTF. In DNA, the CDR3 is TGTGCCAGCAGTGAAGTTACGTTTACTCTGGGCGGCTACACCTTC.

The rearrangement links TRBV19 to TRBJ1-2; D is possibly TRBD1 (5 bases). Germline loops: CDR1 LNHDA, CDR2 SQIVND (reference sequence). The CDR3 length is 13 residues. V lost 7 bases to trimming and J lost 8 bases, with 17 bases between them. DNA for the CDR3: TGTGCCAGTACTACTAGTCCAGGGTACGGCTACACCTTC. Protein product: CASTTSPGYGYTF.

The chain recombines TRBV6-5 with TRBJ1-6; D unclear. Trimming stripped 7 bases from V and 7 bases from J, with 14 bases between. The length of the CDR3 is 14 residues. Germline V gene sequence: CDR1 MNHEY, CDR2 SVGAGI. CDR3 amino acids: CASILSEKNSPLHF. The DNA for the CDR3 is TGTGCCAGCATTCTGTCGGAAAAAAATTCACCCCTCCACTTT.

The J gene is TRBJ1-4, the V gene TRBV30; D is ambiguous. Germline CDR1 GTSNPN, CDR2 SVGIG (reference sequence). The CDR3 runs to 14 residues. The ends were cut back, 1 base at V and 6 bases at J, with 12 bases in the middle. The CDR3 here is CAWSAVPGDEKLFF. For the CDR3, the DNA is TGTGCCTGGAGTGCTGTACCCGGGGATGAAAAACTGTTTTTT.

With regard to this clone: The same CDR3 is also encoded by other DNA sequences in this sample. The chain combines TRBV5-1 with TRBJ2-2; 7 bases are shared with TRBD2. Germline V gives CDR1 SGHRS, CDR2 YFSETQ. The ends lost 0 bases at V and 5 bases at J; junction bases unmatched: 1. The CDR3 sequence is 14 residues long. CDR3 protein: CASSLGSGTGELFF. The CDR3 DNA is TGCGCCAGCAGCTTGGGTAGCGGGACCGGGGAGCTGTTTTTT.

The rearrangement joins TRBV9 to TRBJ2-7; 10 bases match TRBD2. This CDR3 region has 15 residues. The V segment lost 3 bases and the J segment 0 bases; nucleotides outside the gene matches: 3. Germline values: CDR1 SGDLS, CDR2 YYNGEE. CDR3 nucleotides: TGTGCCAGCAGCGCGGGACTAGCGAGCTCCTACGAGCAGTACTTC. Its translation: CASSAGLASSYEQYF.

V gene TRBV15 combines with J gene TRBJ1-2; D perhaps matches TRBD1 (6 bases). Per the germline V gene, CDR1 is LNHNV and CDR2 is YYDKDF (reference sequence). The CDR3 spans 15 residues. V lost 0 bases, J lost 5 bases, and 13 bases lay in between. The CDR3 loop is CATSRDSLGQYGYTF. In DNA form, the CDR3 reads TGTGCCACCAGCAGAGATTCGTTAGGACAGTATGGCTACACCTTC.

J is TRBJ2-4 and V is TRBV7-9; 7 bases match TRBD1. Per the germline V gene, CDR1 is SEHNR and CDR2 is FQNEAQ (reference sequence). The CDR3 loop spans 17 amino acids. After removal of 5 bases from V and 4 bases from J, the junction contained 14 bases not matched to a gene. CDR3 nucleotides: TGTGCCAGCAGCCCGGAGCCTTTGGACAGGTCGAAAAACATTCAGTACTTC. It yields the protein CASSPEPLDRSKNIQYF.

The chain links TRBV4-1 to TRBJ2-7, with 12 nucleotides matching TRBD2. The germline gives CDR1 MGHRA, CDR2 YSYEKL. Trimming at V came to 7 bases and at J to 2 bases, leaving 6 bases not matched to a gene. CDR3 length: 15 amino acids. The CDR3 reads CASTRLAGDTYEQYF. The CDR3 nucleotides read TGCGCCAGCACCCGACTAGCGGGGGATACCTACGAGCAGTACTTC.

The chain is built from TRBV19 and TRBJ1-2; D is possibly TRBD1 (5 bases). This CDR3 comprises 14 residues. CDR1 and CDR2 from the germline V gene are LNHDA and SQIVND (reference sequence). V gave up 6 bases and J gave up 8 bases, with 19 bases separating them. This CDR3 reads CASRDGGIRGGYTF. CDR3 nucleotides: TGTGCCAGTAGGGACGGTGGGATAAGGGGCGGCTACACCTTC.

This chain links TRBV10-3 with TRBJ1-5; no firm D call. CDR1 and CDR2 (germline): ENHRY, SYGVKD. The CDR3 runs 14 residues. V lost 1 base, J lost 6 bases, and 10 bases lay in between. The CDR3: CAISEYGVGQPQHF. CDR3 bases: TGTGCCATCAGTGAGTATGGGGTAGGTCAGCCCCAGCATTTT.

The chain employs TRBV5-4 and TRBJ2-2; D perhaps matches TRBD1 (5 bases). V shed 4 bases and J shed 4 bases, with 11 bases lying between them. Germline CDR1 is SGHNT and CDR2 is YYREEE (reference sequence). There are 14 residues in the CDR3. CDR3 loop: CASSRRQLTGELFF. In nucleotides, the CDR3 is TGTGCCAGCAGCCGAAGACAGCTCACCGGGGAGCTGTTTTTT.

Regarding this clone: Other nucleotide sequences in the sample specify the same CDR3. V usage is TRBV30 and J usage is TRBJ2-3; D is unclear. The CDR3 has 11 amino acids. Per the germline V gene, CDR1 is GTSNPN and CDR2 is SVGIG (reference sequence). V dropped 1 base and J dropped 5 bases, with 4 bases sitting between them. The CDR3 DNA is TGTGCCTGGAGTGCGAGAGATACGCAGTATTTT. Encoded protein: CAWSARDTQYF.

In its sample, this clone was seen once. The J gene is TRBJ1-2, the V gene TRBV5-4; D is perhaps TRBD1 (6 bases). The CDR3 extends over 13 amino acids. Germline CDR1 and CDR2: SGHNT and YYREEE (reference sequence). Between the trimmed V and J ends, which lost 3 bases and 8 bases, there was a span of 14 bases. CDR3 residues: CASSSRDIRGYTF. The CDR3 DNA reads as TGTGCCAGCAGCTCGCGGGACATTAGAGGCTACACCTTC.

This chain links TRBV30 with TRBJ2-7; D remains ambiguous. This CDR3 is built from 11 residues. Germline loops: CDR1 GTSNPN, CDR2 SVGIG (reference sequence). Deletions cut 2 bases from V and 6 bases from J, with 8 bases between. The CDR3 protein is CAWSKLSEQYF. DNA of the CDR3: TGTGCCTGGAGTAAGCTAAGCGAGCAGTACTTC. Supplemented by reference TRBV30 and TRBJ2-7, the full variable domain reads SQTIHQWPATLVQPVGSPLSLECTVEGTSNPNLYWYRQAAGRGLQLLFYSVGIGQISSEVPQNLSASRPQDRQFILSSKKLLLSDSGFYLCAWSKLSEQYFGPGTRLTVT.

This clone has a single count. Different DNA sequences within this sample yield the same CDR3. This chain links TRBV5-4 with TRBJ1-3; D remains unclear. V dropped 0 bases and J dropped 1 base, with 5 bases sitting between them. This CDR3 region has 14 residues. CDR1 SGHNT and CDR2 YYREEE come from the germline V gene (reference sequence). In DNA, the CDR3 is TGTGCCAGCAGCTTGGGACCGTCTGGAAACACCATATATTTT. Its translation is CASSLGPSGNTIYF.

This clone was seen once. J is TRBJ2-5 and V is TRBV6-5, with D uncertain. This CDR3 spans 13 amino acids. Trimming took off 5 bases at V and 5 bases at J, with 12 bases between the two ends. Germline V gene data show CDR1 as MNHEY and CDR2 as SVGAGI. The CDR3 DNA reads TGTGCCAGCAGTAGGCGGTTGCCGGAGACCCAGTACTTC. Translation gives CASSRRLPETQYF.

This clone was counted a single time. This CDR3 is CAAWTMDTIYF. CDR3 nucleotide sequence: TGTGCCGCTTGGACCATGGACACCATATATTTT. The J gene is TRBJ1-3, the V gene TRBV10-3; the D is unclear. Germline V lookup: CDR1 ENHRY, CDR2 SYGVKD. The CDR3 has 11 amino acids. V lost 11 bases and J lost 8, with 13 bases in between.

V gene TRBV7-9 combines with J gene TRBJ2-2, with D possibly TRBD1 on 6 matching bases. The CDR3 totals 16 residues. V was cut by 3 bases and J by 5 bases, with 16 bases left in between. Germline CDR1 reads SEHNR; CDR2 reads FQNEAQ (reference sequence). The DNA for the CDR3 is TGTGCCAGCAGCTTTCTTGGCCCCAGGGGTACCGGGGAGCTGTTTTTT. Its translation is CASSFLGPRGTGELFF.

To note about this clone: Other DNA sequences within the sample encode an identical CDR3. Here the CDR3 DNA reads TGTGCCAGCAGCCCGGGGTTACAAGAGACCCAGTACTTC. This sequence encodes CASSPGLQETQYF. V and J are TRBV7-2 and TRBJ2-5, with a tentative D call TRBD2 (5 bases). This CDR3 spans 13 amino acids. Germline V CDR1 and CDR2: SGHTA, FQGNSA. The V and J ends lost 5 bases and 2 bases respectively, with 9 bases between them.

This sequence joins TRBV7-2 and TRBJ2-5; possibly TRBD1 for D (6 bases). V was shortened by 1 base and J by 4 bases, with 19 bases between the two germline ends. The CDR3 runs to 17 residues. CDR1 SGHTA and CDR2 FQGNSA come from the germline V gene. This CDR3 is CASSLVKGGMSIETQYF. CDR3 DNA sequence: TGTGCCAGCAGCTTAGTTAAAGGGGGTATGAGTATAGAGACCCAGTACTTC.

J is TRBJ2-5 and V is TRBV10-3; D gene ambiguous. Trimming removed 8 bases from V and 1 base from J, with 8 bases in between. The CDR3 extends over 12 amino acids. From germline, CDR1 is ENHRY and CDR2 SYGVKD. This CDR3 reads CAIAGSQETQYF. In DNA form, the CDR3 reads TGTGCCATCGCTGGTAGCCAAGAGACCCAGTACTTC.

The chain links TRBV30 to TRBJ1-1; D may be TRBD1 (6 bases). Germline V CDR1 and CDR2: GTSNPN, SVGIG (reference sequence). CDR3 length equals 14 residues. Trimming cost V 1 base and J 5 bases, with 14 bases left between them. The DNA of the CDR3 is TGTGCCTGGAGTGGGAACAGGGCGAGGACTGAAGCTTTCTTT. It specifies CAWSGNRARTEAFF.